The 4 T cell receptor beta chains presented below share a single source sample, sequenced in a study of cytomegalovirus exposure and HLA in healthy donors. Primers for the PCR totalled 60 Vbeta and 13 Jbeta. Sequencing used immunoSEQ multiplex PCR; TCRdb keeps in-frame clones, though not all of them. The sample has 140,000 to 150,000 clones, 77% seen once; the top ten hold around 3.6%. The source material was PBMCs. These receptors came from a male donor in good health and CMV-seronegative.

The table lists this clone with a few counts. The rearrangement uses TRBV15 and TRBJ2-1, with D perhaps TRBD1 (6 bases). The CDR3 is made up of 19 amino acids. Trimming took 0 bases from V and 1 from J, leaving 19 bases between them. The germline V gene has CDR1 LNHNV and CDR2 YYDKDF (reference sequence). This CDR3 reads CATSRETLVRTESYNEQFF. The CDR3, as DNA: TGTGCCACCAGCAGAGAGACCCTTGTTAGGACAGAGTCCTACAATGAGCAGTTCTTC.

The rearrangement joins TRBV5-4 to TRBJ2-5, with D possibly TRBD1 on 6 matching bases. With 4 bases removed from V and 0 bases from J, the gap between germline ends came to 10 bases. The germline V gene has CDR1 SGHNT and CDR2 YYREEE (reference sequence). The CDR3 runs to 14 residues. The CDR3 region is CASSLRQDQETQYF. In nucleotides, the CDR3 is TGTGCCAGCAGCCTGCGACAGGACCAAGAGACCCAGTACTTC.

The rearrangement joins TRBV30 to TRBJ1-5; perhaps TRBD1 as D (5 bases). The CDR3 totals 14 residues. Germline V lookup: CDR1 GTSNPN, CDR2 SVGIG (reference sequence). V gave up 2 bases and J gave up 6 bases, with 14 bases separating them. CDR3 nucleotides: TGTGCCTGGAGTATCACGGGGGGGTTTCAGCCCCAGCATTTT. Translation: CAWSITGGFQPQHF.

The rearrangement links TRBV7-6 to TRBJ2-4; 11 bases are shared with TRBD1. Germline V CDR1 and CDR2: SGHVS, FNYEAQ. The CDR3 has 14 residues. V lost 5 bases to trimming and J lost 8 bases; unmatched junction nucleotides: 5. The CDR3 nucleotides are TGTGCCAGCAGCGCCGGACAGGGGGCGGACATTCAGTACTTC. Translation: CASSAGQGADIQYF.